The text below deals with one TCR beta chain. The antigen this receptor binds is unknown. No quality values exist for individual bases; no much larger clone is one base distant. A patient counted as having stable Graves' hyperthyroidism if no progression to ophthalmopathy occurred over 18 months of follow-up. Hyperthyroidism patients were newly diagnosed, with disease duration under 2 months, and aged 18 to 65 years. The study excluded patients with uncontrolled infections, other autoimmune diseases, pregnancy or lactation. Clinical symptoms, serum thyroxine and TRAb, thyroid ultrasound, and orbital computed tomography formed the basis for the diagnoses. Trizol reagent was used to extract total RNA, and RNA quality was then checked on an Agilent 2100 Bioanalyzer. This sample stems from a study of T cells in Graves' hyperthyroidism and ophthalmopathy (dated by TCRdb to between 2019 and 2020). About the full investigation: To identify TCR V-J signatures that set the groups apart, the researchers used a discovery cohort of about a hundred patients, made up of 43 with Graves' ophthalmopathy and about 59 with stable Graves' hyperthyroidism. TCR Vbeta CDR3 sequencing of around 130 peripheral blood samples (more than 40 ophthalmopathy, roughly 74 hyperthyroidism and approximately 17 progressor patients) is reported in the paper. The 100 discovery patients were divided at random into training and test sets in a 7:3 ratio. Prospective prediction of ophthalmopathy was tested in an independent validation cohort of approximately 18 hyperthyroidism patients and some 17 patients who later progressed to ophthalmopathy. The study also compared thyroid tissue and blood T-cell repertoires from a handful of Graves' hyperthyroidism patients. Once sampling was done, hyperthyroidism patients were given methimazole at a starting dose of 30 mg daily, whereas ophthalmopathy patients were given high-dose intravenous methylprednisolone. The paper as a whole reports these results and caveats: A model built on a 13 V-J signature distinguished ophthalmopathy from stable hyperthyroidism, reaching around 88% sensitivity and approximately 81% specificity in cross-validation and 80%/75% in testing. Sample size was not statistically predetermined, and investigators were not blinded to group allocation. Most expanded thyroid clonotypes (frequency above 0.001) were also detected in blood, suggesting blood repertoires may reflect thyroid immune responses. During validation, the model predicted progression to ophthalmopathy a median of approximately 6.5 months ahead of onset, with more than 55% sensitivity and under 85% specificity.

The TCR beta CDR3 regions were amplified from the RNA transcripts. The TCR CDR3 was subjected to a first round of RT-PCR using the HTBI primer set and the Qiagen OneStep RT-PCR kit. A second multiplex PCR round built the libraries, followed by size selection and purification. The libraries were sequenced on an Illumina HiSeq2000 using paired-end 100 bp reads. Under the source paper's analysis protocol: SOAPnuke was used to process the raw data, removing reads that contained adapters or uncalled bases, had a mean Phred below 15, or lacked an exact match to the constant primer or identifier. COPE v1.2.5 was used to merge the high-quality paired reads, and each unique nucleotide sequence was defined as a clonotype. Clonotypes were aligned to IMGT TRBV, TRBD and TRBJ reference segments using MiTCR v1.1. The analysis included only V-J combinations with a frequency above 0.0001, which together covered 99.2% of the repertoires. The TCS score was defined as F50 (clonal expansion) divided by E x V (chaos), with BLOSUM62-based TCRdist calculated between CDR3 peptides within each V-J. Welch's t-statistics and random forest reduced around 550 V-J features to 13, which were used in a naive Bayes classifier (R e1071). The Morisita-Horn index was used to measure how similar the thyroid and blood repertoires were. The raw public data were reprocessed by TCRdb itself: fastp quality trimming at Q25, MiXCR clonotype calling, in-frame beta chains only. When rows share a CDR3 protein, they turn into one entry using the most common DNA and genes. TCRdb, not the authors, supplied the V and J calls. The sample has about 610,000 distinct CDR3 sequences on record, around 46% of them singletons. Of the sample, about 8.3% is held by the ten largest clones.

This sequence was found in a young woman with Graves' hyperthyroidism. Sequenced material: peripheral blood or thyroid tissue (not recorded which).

The CDR3 in this case is CASSFRTGKWGNQPQHF. The DNA reads as follows: TGTGCCAGCAGCTTTCGAACAGGGAAGTGGGGCAATCAGCCCCAGCATTTT. Here the chain combines TRBV7-2 and TRBJ1-5, and the D gene may be TRBD1, 6 bases matching. From cysteine to phenylalanine, the CDR3 is 17 amino acids long. Here the CDR3 DNA is all that survives: 51 bases in frame from base 1. The junction shows trimming of 3 bases on V and 2 bases on J, plus 17 bases between the germline ends. Via the germline V gene, CDR1 is SGHTA and CDR2 FQGNSA.